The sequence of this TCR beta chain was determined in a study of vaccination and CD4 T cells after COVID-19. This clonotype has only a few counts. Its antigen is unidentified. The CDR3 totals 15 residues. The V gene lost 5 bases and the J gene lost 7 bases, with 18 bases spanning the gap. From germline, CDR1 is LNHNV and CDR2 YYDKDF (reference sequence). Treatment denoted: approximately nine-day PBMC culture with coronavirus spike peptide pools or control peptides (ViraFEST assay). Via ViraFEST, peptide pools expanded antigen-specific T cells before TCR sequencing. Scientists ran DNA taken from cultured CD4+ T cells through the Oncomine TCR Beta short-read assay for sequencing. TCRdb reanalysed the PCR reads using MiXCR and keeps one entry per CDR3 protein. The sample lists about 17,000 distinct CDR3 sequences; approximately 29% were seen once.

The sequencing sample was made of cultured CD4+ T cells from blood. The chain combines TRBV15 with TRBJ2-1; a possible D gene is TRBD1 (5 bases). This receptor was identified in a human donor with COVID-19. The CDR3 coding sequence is TGTGCCACCAGCCCAGAAGGCCGCCAGGGAAATGAGCAGTTCTTC. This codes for CATSPEGRQGNEQFF.